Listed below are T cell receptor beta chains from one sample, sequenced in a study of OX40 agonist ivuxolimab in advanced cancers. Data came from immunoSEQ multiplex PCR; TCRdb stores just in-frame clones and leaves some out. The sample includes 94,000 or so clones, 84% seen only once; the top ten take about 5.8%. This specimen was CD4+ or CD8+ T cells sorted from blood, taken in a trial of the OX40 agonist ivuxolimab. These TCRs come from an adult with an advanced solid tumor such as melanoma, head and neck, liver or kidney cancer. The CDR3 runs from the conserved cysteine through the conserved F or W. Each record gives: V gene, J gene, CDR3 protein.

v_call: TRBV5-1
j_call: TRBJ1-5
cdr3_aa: CASSYGGTEAGQPQHF

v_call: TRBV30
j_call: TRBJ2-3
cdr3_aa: CALPGLAGGDTDTQYF

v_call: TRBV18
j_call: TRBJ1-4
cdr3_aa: CASSPRDREGEKLFF

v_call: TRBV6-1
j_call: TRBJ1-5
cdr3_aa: CASRLDGNQPQHF

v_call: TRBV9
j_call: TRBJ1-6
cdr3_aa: CASSVQAHNSPLHF

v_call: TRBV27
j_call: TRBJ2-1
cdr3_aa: CASSFIPLRGSYNEQFF

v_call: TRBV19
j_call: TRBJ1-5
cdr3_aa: CASSTLTLQPQHF

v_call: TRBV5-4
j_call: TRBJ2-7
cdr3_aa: CASSLAGRDTEQYF

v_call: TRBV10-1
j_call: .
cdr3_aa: CASSGGGQGYYEQYF

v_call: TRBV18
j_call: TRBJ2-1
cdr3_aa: CASSPDSSYNEQFF

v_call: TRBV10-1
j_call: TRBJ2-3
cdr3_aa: CASSEGNTQYF

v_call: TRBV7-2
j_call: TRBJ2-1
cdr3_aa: CASSLETGNNEQFF

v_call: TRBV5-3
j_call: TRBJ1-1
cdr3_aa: CARAVGPGDTEAFF

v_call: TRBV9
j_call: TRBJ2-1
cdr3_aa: CASAQRNGNEQFF

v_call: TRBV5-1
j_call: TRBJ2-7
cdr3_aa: CASSLQASGVEQYF

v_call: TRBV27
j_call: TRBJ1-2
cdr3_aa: CASSNNGPNGYTF

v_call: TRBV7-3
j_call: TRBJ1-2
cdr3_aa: CASSSELDSQDGYTF

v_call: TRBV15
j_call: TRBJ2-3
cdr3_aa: CATSSGQARTDTQYF

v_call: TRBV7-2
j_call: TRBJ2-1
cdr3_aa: CASRLGRPGGYNEQFF

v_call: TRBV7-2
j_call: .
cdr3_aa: CASRQLAGPTYEQYF

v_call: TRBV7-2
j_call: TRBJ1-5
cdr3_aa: CASSWAADQPQHF

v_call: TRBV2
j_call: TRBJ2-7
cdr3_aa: CASSEERGLYEQYF

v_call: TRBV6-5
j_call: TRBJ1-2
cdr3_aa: CASSYFPITYGYTF

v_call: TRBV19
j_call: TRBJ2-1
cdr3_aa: CASSVVLDNEQFF

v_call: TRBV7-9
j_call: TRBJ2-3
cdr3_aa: CASSFGQGEVDTQYF

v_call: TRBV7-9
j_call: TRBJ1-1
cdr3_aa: CASSRREGAEAFF

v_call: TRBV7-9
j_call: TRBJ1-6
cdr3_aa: CASSFRDNSPLHF

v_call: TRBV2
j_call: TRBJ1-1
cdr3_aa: CASSEWTGGTTGRDTEAFF

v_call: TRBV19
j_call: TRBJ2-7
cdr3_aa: CASSPRTGTSGDPGEQYF

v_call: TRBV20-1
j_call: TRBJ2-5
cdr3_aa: CSARGETQYF

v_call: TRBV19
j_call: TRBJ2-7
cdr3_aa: CASSPSRSSGYEQYF

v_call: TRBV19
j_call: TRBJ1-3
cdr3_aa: CASSPASSGNTIYF

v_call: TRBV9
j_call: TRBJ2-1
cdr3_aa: CASSVVEGGYEQFF

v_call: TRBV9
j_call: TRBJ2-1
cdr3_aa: CASSVTSGRADEQFF

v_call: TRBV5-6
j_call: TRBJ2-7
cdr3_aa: CASSLGEYRSYEQYF

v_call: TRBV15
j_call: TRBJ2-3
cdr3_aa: CATAGGEGTDTQYF

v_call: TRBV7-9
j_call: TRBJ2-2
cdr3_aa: CASSRGLVNTGELFF

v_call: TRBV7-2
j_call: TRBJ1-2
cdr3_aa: CASSFKMDTGYGYTF

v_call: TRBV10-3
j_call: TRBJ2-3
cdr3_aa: CAINSSGLAFFTDTQYF

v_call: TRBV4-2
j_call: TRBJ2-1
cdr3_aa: CASSQGPDNEQFF

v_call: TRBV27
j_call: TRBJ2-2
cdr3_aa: CASTLNRDTGELFF

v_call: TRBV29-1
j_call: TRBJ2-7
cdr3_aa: CSVGGTSGPYEQYF

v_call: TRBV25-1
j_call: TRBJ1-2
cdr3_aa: CATSNYGYTF

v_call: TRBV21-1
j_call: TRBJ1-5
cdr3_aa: CASSIDGVDSNQPQHF

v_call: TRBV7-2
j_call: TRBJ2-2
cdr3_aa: CASSLYRGNTGELFF

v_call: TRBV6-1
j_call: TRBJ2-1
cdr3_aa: CASGEGGPNEQFF

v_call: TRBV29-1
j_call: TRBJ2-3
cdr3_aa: CSVVTPLAGGPGDTQYF

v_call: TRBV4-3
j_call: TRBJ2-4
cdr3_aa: CASSHGRSAKNIQYF

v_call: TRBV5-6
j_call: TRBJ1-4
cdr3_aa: CASSSWTTNEKLFF

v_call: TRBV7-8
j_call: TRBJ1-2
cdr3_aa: CASSGGTETLGYTF

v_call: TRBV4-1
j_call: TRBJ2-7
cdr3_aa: CASSQDWGSSYEQYF

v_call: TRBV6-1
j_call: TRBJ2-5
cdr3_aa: CASTRLVETQYF

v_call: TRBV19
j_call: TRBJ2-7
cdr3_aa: CASSIGRQYEQYF

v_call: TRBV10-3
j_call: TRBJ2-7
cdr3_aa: CAISGGQGPNYEQYF

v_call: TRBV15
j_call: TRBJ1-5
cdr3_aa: CATSEQGALGQPQHF

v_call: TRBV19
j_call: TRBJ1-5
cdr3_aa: CASSIEGGWSNQPQHF